This T cell receptor beta chain was sequenced in a study of shared clonotypes between healthy human individuals. Looking at the study overall: The people who gave samples were two women and three men aged 18 to 49. Each donor had three CD4 naive, three CD4 memory, two CD8 naive and one CD8 memory plate. Regarding the study as a whole: Rarefaction gave evidence that sorted-subset sequencing remained incomplete despite large depth.

As originally analysed: Owing to the provision of junction-only sequences devoid of quality scores by immunoSEQ, filtering differed. Method: immunoSEQ multiplex PCR; TCRdb's copy keeps in-frame clones and lacks some. V, J and clone size derive from that table, while D and trimming were established from the DNA sequence. Of some 380,000 clones in the sample, 90% to 98% were seen once. To note about this clone: The antigen remains undetermined. The same CDR3 arises from other DNA sequences in this sample as well.

This CDR3 is built from 16 residues. Germline V gene data show CDR1 as SGHRS and CDR2 as YFSETQ. With 4 bases clipped from V and 1 base from J, the junction kept 2 bases outside the gene matches. The rearrangement joins TRBV5-1 to TRBJ2-3; 14 bases agree with TRBD2. This TCR was sampled from a man in his thirties or forties in good health. The sample consisted of memory CD8+ T cells sorted from blood. Subset given: CD45RO+ cells pooled with CCR7-negative TemRA cells. DNA for the CDR3: TGCGCCAGCAGCCTGGGACTAGCGGGAGGCACAGATACGCAGTATTTT. It specifies CASSLGLAGGTDTQYF.